This T cell receptor (beta chain) was sequenced during a study of T cells in Graves' hyperthyroidism and ophthalmopathy. This clonotype was detected only a few times. Trimming removed 6 bases from V and 1 base from J, with 15 bases in between. The CDR3 loop spans 15 amino acids. The germline V gene has CDR1 DFQATT and CDR2 SNEGSKA (reference sequence). From RNA transcripts, TCR beta CDR3 regions were amplified. TCR CDR3 underwent first-round RT-PCR with the HTBI primer set. MiXCR was run by TCRdb on the multiplex PCR reads, yielding one entry per CDR3 protein. This table has about 520,000 distinct CDR3 sequences, around 22% appearing once.

This receptor was taken from a young woman with Graves' ophthalmopathy. The chain recombines TRBV20-1 with TRBJ2-2; D is unclear. Sequenced input: blood. CDR3 DNA sequence: TGCAGTGCCAACGATGTCAGGAGGAACACCGGGGAGCTGTTTTTT. It yields the protein CSANDVRRNTGELFF.